Listed here is a single T cell receptor (beta chain). No antigen is known for it. The data were obtained in a study of T cell responses to AZD1222 COVID-19 vaccine. Study-wide results and caveats: Spike-specific TCRs gained breadth and depth after people received two AZD1222 doses. Just a handful of AZD1222 recipients were seropositive at baseline. Clonal diversity was possibly underestimated; the donors were predominantly white British and more often female.

Sequenced by immunoSEQ multiplex PCR; TCRdb stores in-frame clones only, minus some. The repertoire has under 200,000 clones, 90% to 95% of them found once; the top ten carry about 4%. CDR3 length: 14 amino acids. In germline, CDR1 is SQVTM, CDR2 ANQGSEA. V shed 4 bases, J shed 7 bases, and the junction held 9 bases outside the gene matches. The input for sequencing was peripheral blood, taken 28 days after the second dose of the MenACWY control vaccine. The chain employs TRBV29-1 and TRBJ2-3, with 9 positions matching TRBD2. This sequence originates from an adult who received the MenACWY meningococcal vaccine as a control. The CDR3, as DNA: TGCAGCGTTGGAGTCGCGGGAGGGCCAAATACGCAGTATTTT. Translated: CSVGVAGGPNTQYF.